This T cell receptor beta chain was sequenced in a study of OX40 agonist ivuxolimab in advanced cancers. With 0 bases removed from V and 0 bases from J, the gap between germline ends came to 6 bases. The CDR3 runs 15 residues. Germline V CDR1 and CDR2: MRHNA, SNTAGT. About this clone: What it binds is unknown.

Sequenced by immunoSEQ multiplex PCR; TCRdb stores in-frame clones only, minus some. Of about 48,000 clones listed, about 92% are singletons. Findings of the study overall: Averaging showed that CD8+ T cells had more expanded clones than CD4+ did.

This clonotype was obtained from an adult with an advanced solid tumor such as melanoma, head and neck, liver or kidney cancer. Sequencing used CD4+ or CD8+ T cells sorted from blood, obtained in a trial of the OX40 agonist ivuxolimab. This rearrangement joins TRBV6-4 to TRBJ2-1; the D is unclear. The CDR3 loop is CASSDSWSSYNEQFF. CDR3 nucleotides: TGTGCCAGCAGTGACTCGTGGAGCTCCTACAATGAGCAGTTCTTC.